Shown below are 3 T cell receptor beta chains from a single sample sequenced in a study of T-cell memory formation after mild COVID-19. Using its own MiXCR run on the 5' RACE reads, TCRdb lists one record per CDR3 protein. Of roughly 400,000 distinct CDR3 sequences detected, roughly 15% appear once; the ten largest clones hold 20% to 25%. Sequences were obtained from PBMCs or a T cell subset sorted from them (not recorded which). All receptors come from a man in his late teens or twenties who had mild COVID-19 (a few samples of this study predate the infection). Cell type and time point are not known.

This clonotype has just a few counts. CDR3 nucleotides: TGTGCCAGCAGCCCCCCCCGAGGGGTCGCACAAGAGACCCAGTACTTC. It codes for CASSPPRGVAQETQYF. The chain carries TRBV7-9 and TRBJ2-5, with D perhaps matching TRBD1 or TRBD2 (5 bases each). This CDR3 is built from 16 residues. Trimming removed 5 bases from V and 2 bases from J, with 18 bases in between. The germline CDR1 and CDR2 sequences are SEHNR and FQNEAQ (reference sequence).

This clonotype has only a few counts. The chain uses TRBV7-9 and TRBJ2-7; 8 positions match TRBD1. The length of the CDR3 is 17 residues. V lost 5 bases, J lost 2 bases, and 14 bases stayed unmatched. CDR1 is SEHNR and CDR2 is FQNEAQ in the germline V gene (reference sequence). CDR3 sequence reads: CASSPGQGSLTTYEQYF. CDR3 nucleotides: TGTGCCAGCAGCCCCGGACAGGGCAGCCTAACCACCTACGAGCAGTACTTC.

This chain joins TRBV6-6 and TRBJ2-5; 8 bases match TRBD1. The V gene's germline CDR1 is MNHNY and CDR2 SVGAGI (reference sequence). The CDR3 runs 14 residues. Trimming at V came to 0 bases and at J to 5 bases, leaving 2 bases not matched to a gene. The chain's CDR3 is CASSYSNRGETQYF. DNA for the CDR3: TGTGCCAGCAGTTACTCGAACAGGGGGGAGACCCAGTACTTC.